These 15 T cell receptor beta chains share one sample of origin, sequenced in a study of blood T cell repertoires in COVID-19. Produced via immunoSEQ multiplex PCR; TCRdb's table is partial and in-frame only. The sample records about 300,000 clones, roughly four fifths being singletons. Sequenced input: peripheral blood. Receptors were obtained from a woman aged 50 to 60 who had recovered from COVID-19.

J is TRBJ1-4 and V is TRBV7-9; D is possibly TRBD1 (5 bases). The CDR3 has 15 amino acids. Between the trimmed V and J ends, which lost 5 bases and 5 bases, there was a span of 15 bases. Germline assignment: CDR1 SEHNR and CDR2 FQNEAQ (reference sequence). CDR3 amino acids: CASSRLRDPNEKLFF. The CDR3 bases are TGTGCCAGCAGCCGGCTGCGGGACCCGAATGAAAAACTGTTTTTT.

This sequence joins TRBV5-1 and TRBJ2-2; D gene unclear. The CDR3 is made up of 15 amino acids. Germline V gene data show CDR1 as SGHRS and CDR2 as YFSETQ. Trimming shortened V by 3 bases and J by 0 bases, and 9 bases separated the two germline ends. CDR3 loop: CASSSLIPNTGELFF. The DNA for the CDR3 is TGCGCCAGCAGCTCCTTAATTCCGAACACCGGGGAGCTGTTTTTT.

The V gene is TRBV7-9, the J gene TRBJ1-2; D is ambiguous. Germline-derived CDR1 and CDR2 are SEHNR and FQNEAQ (reference sequence). The CDR3 length is 15 residues. The ends were cut back, 11 bases at V and 0 bases at J, with 19 bases in the middle. CDR3 in amino acids: CASSLPHGANYGYTF. Here the CDR3 DNA reads TGTGCCTCCAGCTTACCACACGGGGCTAACTATGGCTACACCTTC.

This sequence joins TRBV7-2 and TRBJ1-2; 10 nucleotides match TRBD1. Germline V gene lookup returns CDR1 SGHTA and CDR2 FQGNSA. The V segment lost 2 bases and the J segment 5 bases; nucleotides outside the gene matches: 14. The length of the CDR3 is 18 residues. The DNA for the CDR3 is TGTGCCAGCAGCTTATCCCCGGAGACAGGGGGCGCAATGTATGGCTACACCTTC. This codes for CASSLSPETGGAMYGYTF.

The CDR3 nucleotides read TGTGCCAGCAGTTTAGCGCCGGGGTACGAGCAGTACTTC. Amino acid sequence: CASSLAPGYEQYF. This chain joins TRBV27 and TRBJ2-7, with D possibly being TRBD2 (5 bases). The CDR3 covers 13 residues. Germline CDR1 is MNHEY and CDR2 is SMNVEV (reference sequence). Trimming pared 2 bases from V and 4 bases from J, leaving 9 bases between.

The chain links TRBV9 to TRBJ2-6; 11 positions agree with TRBD1. The CDR3 extends over 18 amino acids. Germline CDR1 is SGDLS and CDR2 is YYNGEE. V lost 3 bases, J lost 2 bases, and 7 bases stayed unmatched. The CDR3 DNA sequence: TGTGCCAGCAGCGCCCGGGACAGGGGGGAGGCTGGGGCCAACGTCCTGACTTTC. It specifies CASSARDRGEAGANVLTF. Filled out from reference TRBV9 and TRBJ2-6, the complete variable domain reads DSGVTQTPKHLITATGQRVTLRCSPRSGDLSVYWYQQSLDQGLQFLIQYYNGEERAKGNILERFSAQQFPDLHSELNLSSLELGDSALYFCASSARDRGEAGANVLTFGAGSRLTVL.

The J gene is TRBJ1-2, the V gene TRBV4-2, with D unclear. The CDR3 runs 15 residues. The germline gives CDR1 LGHNA, CDR2 YNFKEQ. The V end lost 0 bases, the J end lost 0 bases, and 8 bases lay between the germline ends. DNA of the CDR3: TGTGCCAGCAGCCAAGATCTCTCCCCTAACTATGGCTACACCTTC. It translates to CASSQDLSPNYGYTF.

The V gene is TRBV2, the J gene TRBJ1-2; a possible D gene is TRBD1 (5 bases). In germline, CDR1 is SNHLY, CDR2 FYNNEI. V was clipped by 2 bases and J by 7 bases, with 11 bases between them. The CDR3 totals 13 residues. In nucleotides, the CDR3 is TGTGCCAGCAGTGAATCAGGAGGGGCTGGCTACACCTTC. It specifies CASSESGGAGYTF.

The V and J genes are TRBV3-1 (or the pseudogene TRBV3-2) and TRBJ2-5, with unresolved D. CDR3 length: 15 residues. With 3 bases removed from V and 1 base from J, the gap between germline ends came to 12 bases. Germline-derived CDR1 and CDR2 are LGHDT and YNNKEL (reference sequence). The CDR3 reads CASSHTAVFQETQYF. As DNA, the CDR3 is TGTGCCAGCAGCCACACAGCAGTATTCCAAGAGACCCAGTACTTC.

J is TRBJ1-2 and V is TRBV6-5, with D possibly matching TRBD1 (6 bases). The CDR3 has 13 residues. Germline assignment: CDR1 MNHEY and CDR2 SVGAGI. The V end lost 6 bases, the J end lost 5 bases, and 13 bases lay between the germline ends. The CDR3 DNA reads as TGTGCCAGCAGACGAGACAGGTTTTATGGCTACACCTTC. Translated, it gives CASRRDRFYGYTF.

This clone was recorded once. This chain links TRBV5-4 with TRBJ1-2, with D possibly being TRBD1 (5 bases). CDR1 is SGHNT, CDR2 YYREEE, per germline (reference sequence). The V and J ends lost 4 bases and 8 bases respectively, with 21 bases between them. The CDR3 length is 15 residues. The CDR3 sequence: CASSPVMGQFTGYTF. For the CDR3, the DNA is TGTGCCAGCAGCCCCGTAATGGGGCAATTTACCGGCTACACCTTC.

CDR3 bases: TGTGCCAGCAGTTACGAGGTTGGGGAAAAACTGTTTTTT. Translated: CASSYEVGEKLFF. The V call is TRBV6-2 or TRBV6-3, the J call TRBJ1-4, with D unresolved. Trimming took 2 bases from V and 8 from J, leaving 9 bases between them. CDR1 and CDR2 (germline): MNHEY, SVGEGT. This CDR3 comprises 13 residues.

The chain has TRBV9 and TRBJ2-5; maybe TRBD2 (5 bases). CDR1 is SGDLS, CDR2 YYNGEE, per germline. CDR3 length: 14 residues. Trimming removed 0 bases from V and 2 bases from J, with 8 bases in between. The CDR3 region is CASSVGEGQETQYF. CDR3 sequence (DNA): TGTGCCAGCAGCGTAGGTGAGGGTCAAGAGACCCAGTACTTC.

This rearrangement joins TRBV29-1 to TRBJ2-5; maybe TRBD1 (6 bases). CDR3 length equals 13 residues. Trimming took 4 bases from V and 2 from J, leaving 11 bases between them. CDR1 is SQVTM and CDR2 is ANQGSEA in the germline V gene. The CDR3, as DNA: TGCAGCGTTGGAGGGGGACATCAAGAGACCCAGTACTTC. Encoded protein: CSVGGGHQETQYF.

The rearrangement uses TRBV11-1 and TRBJ2-1; possibly TRBD2 for D (6 bases). CDR1 is SGHAT and CDR2 is FQDESV in the germline V gene (reference sequence). This CDR3 has 15 residues. Trimming shortened V by 4 bases and J by 0 bases, and 10 bases separated the two germline ends. CDR3 sequence (DNA): TGTGCCAGCAGCTCGGGACTTAGCTCCTACAATGAGCAGTTCTTC. Translating it yields CASSSGLSSYNEQFF.